This entry concerns a single T cell receptor (beta chain). The antigen is unknown. Germline CDR1 and CDR2: SGDLS and YYNGEE. The CDR3 totals 16 residues. Trimming shortened V by 0 bases and J by 0 bases, and 10 bases separated the two germline ends. This sample stems from a study of identifying expanded T cells in peripheral blood. Generated by immunoSEQ multiplex PCR, the TCRdb table keeps only in-frame clones and is missing some. The table includes around 130,000 clones, roughly 90% detected once. Study-wide results and caveats: Variance in clone template counts between roughly 2-week samples significantly increased with total template count across all healthy donors.

The J gene is TRBJ2-1, the V gene TRBV9; D not resolved. Sequenced: blood. This clonotype originated in a person aged 18 to 70 in good health. The CDR3 loop is CASSVGSSSSYNEQFF. CDR3 DNA: TGTGCCAGCAGCGTAGGCTCGTCTAGCTCCTACAATGAGCAGTTCTTC. The full variable domain, its missing parts supplied by reference TRBV9 and TRBJ2-1, is DSGVTQTPKHLITATGQRVTLRCSPRSGDLSVYWYQQSLDQGLQFLIQYYNGEERAKGNILERFSAQQFPDLHSELNLSSLELGDSALYFCASSVGSSSSYNEQFFGPGTRLTVL.